This TCR beta chain was obtained from a study of siplizumab effects on memory and regulatory T cells. The table came from immunoSEQ multiplex PCR; TCRdb's copy has only in-frame clones and leaves some out. The data contain around 110,000 clones, approximately 94% of them singletons. The J segment lost 4 bases and the V segment lost 6 bases, leaving 13 bases of the junction unmatched. Germline V gives CDR1 ENHRY, CDR2 SYGVKD. The CDR3 loop spans 16 amino acids. The gene calls are TRBV10-3 and TRBJ2-7, with TRBD1 matching 9 bases. Sequencing input: non-Treg CD4+ T cells sorted from blood. This clonotype was sampled from a human donor in good health. Here the CDR3 reads CAISPQVTGGGYEQYF. The CDR3 DNA reads TGTGCCATCAGCCCGCAAGTTACAGGGGGCGGGTACGAGCAGTACTTC.